One sample yielded the 28 T cell receptor beta chains listed below, sequenced in a study of CD8+ T cells in alopecia areata. Once RNA had been extracted, it was reverse transcribed into cDNA to act as the sequencing template. Only in-frame clones appear in the TCRdb table, and some are missing; sequencing was by immunoSEQ multiplex PCR. The repertoire holds more than 100,000 clones, with roughly 53% as singletons. Material: CD4+ T cells sorted from blood. The receptors come from a human donor in good health.

This clone was detected a few times. The rearrangement joins TRBV29-1 to TRBJ2-3; 7 bases agree with TRBD2. This CDR3 comprises 14 residues. The V segment lost 4 bases and the J segment 5 bases; nucleotides outside the gene matches: 9. Per the germline V gene, CDR1 is SQVTM and CDR2 is ANQGSEA. CDR3 nucleotide sequence: TGCAGCGTTGCTGAGCGGGGCTATGGAGATACGCAGTATTTT. As protein: CSVAERGYGDTQYF.

Only a few counts were recorded for this clone. The rearrangement uses TRBV29-1 and TRBJ2-3; 10 bases match TRBD1. V lost 7 bases, J lost 1 base, and 8 bases stayed unmatched. The CDR3 runs to 15 residues. Germline V gene lookup returns CDR1 SQVTM and CDR2 ANQGSEA. The CDR3 DNA sequence: TGCAGCGCTGAGACAGGGGGCTGGGGCACAGATACGCAGTATTTT. It specifies CSAETGGWGTDTQYF.

A few counts support this clone. The chain recombines TRBV25-1 with TRBJ2-3; weak D call: TRBD1 (6 bases). Trimming pared 2 bases from V and 0 bases from J, leaving 18 bases between. Germline CDR1 is MGHDK and CDR2 is SYGVNS. This CDR3 spans 18 amino acids. CDR3 protein: CASSERDRSLSSTDTQYF. DNA of the CDR3: TGTGCCAGCAGTGAACGAGACAGGTCGCTCTCTAGCACAGATACGCAGTATTTT.

This clone was recorded a few times. This chain uses TRBV29-1 with TRBJ2-3; TRBD1 agrees at 8 bases. Germline CDR1 reads SQVTM; CDR2 reads ANQGSEA. With 6 bases clipped from V and 4 bases from J, the junction kept 6 bases outside the gene matches. This CDR3 contains 13 residues. CDR3 coding DNA: TGCAGCGTCTCACGACAGGGGTCAGATACGCAGTATTTT. Amino acids: CSVSRQGSDTQYF.

The rearrangement joins TRBV9 to TRBJ2-5, with 7 bases fitting TRBD1. Unmatched junction bases numbered 0, after V lost 0 bases and J lost 4 bases. Germline CDR1 reads SGDLS; CDR2 reads YYNGEE. The CDR3 has 13 amino acids. The CDR3, as DNA: TGTGCCAGCAGCGTAGGGGACAGAGAGACCCAGTACTTC. This translates into CASSVGDRETQYF.

This clone was recorded many times. V is TRBV2 and J is TRBJ1-6, with D possibly being TRBD1 (6 bases). The ends were cut back, 4 bases at V and 10 bases at J, with 14 bases in the middle. CDR3 length equals 14 residues. Germline CDR1 SNHLY, CDR2 FYNNEI. CDR3 loop: CASSVLGGRSPLHF. The CDR3 DNA reads as TGTGCCAGCAGTGTTTTAGGGGGACGCTCACCCCTCCACTTT. The whole variable domain, filled in from reference TRBV2 and TRBJ1-6, reads EPEVTQTPSHQVTQMGQEVILRCVPISNHLYFYWYRQILGQKVEFLVSFYNNEISEKSEIFDDQFSVERPDGSNFTLKIRSTKLEDSAMYFCASSVLGGRSPLHFGNGTRLTVT.

V is TRBV23-1 and J is TRBJ2-1, with D hard to call. TRBV23-1 is labeled an ORF, and its function is uncertain. V lost 11 bases, J lost 4 bases, and 18 bases lay in between. The CDR3 runs to 14 residues. In DNA, the CDR3 is TGCGCCGCTGGTCCCTCGGCTGATTACAATGAGCAGTTCTTC. It is translated as CAAGPSADYNEQFF.

Notes on this clone: The same CDR3 can be traced to other DNA sequences in this sample. The chain carries TRBV30 and TRBJ2-5, with TRBD2 matching over 8 bases. Germline V gives CDR1 GTSNPN, CDR2 SVGIG (reference sequence). Losses at the gene ends were 0 bases for V and 5 bases for J; bases not matched to a gene: 5. CDR3 length: 14 amino acids. CDR3 in amino acids: CAWSVGGGRETQYF. Written as DNA, the CDR3 is TGTGCCTGGAGTGTAGGCGGGGGGAGGGAGACCCAGTACTTC.

The chain links TRBV10-3 to TRBJ1-5, with TRBD1 matching 7 bases. CDR1 is ENHRY and CDR2 is SYGVKD in the germline V gene. The length of the CDR3 is 14 residues. Trimming at V came to 4 bases and at J to 7 bases, leaving 7 bases not matched to a gene. The CDR3: CAISAGGQSQPQHF. CDR3 DNA: TGTGCCATCAGTGCTGGGGGACAGAGCCAGCCCCAGCATTTT.

This clone was seen a few times. The rearrangement joins TRBV7-2 to TRBJ1-2, with no clear D. The germline V and J ends were trimmed by 1 base and 7 bases, with 7 bases remaining between them. Germline assignment: CDR1 SGHTA and CDR2 FQGNSA. CDR3 length: 12 amino acids. This CDR3 is CASSLDRFGYTF. The CDR3 DNA reads TGTGCCAGCAGCTTAGATCGCTTTGGCTACACCTTC.

The rearrangement joins TRBV27 to TRBJ1-1; tentative D call: TRBD1 (5 bases). V was cut by 2 bases and J by 3 bases, with 13 bases left in between. Germline V gene sequence: CDR1 MNHEY, CDR2 SMNVEV (reference sequence). This CDR3 is 15 amino acids long. The CDR3 loop is CASSLGSQGDTEAFF. In DNA form, the CDR3 reads TGTGCCAGCAGTTTAGGCTCGCAGGGCGACACTGAAGCTTTCTTT.

The chain joins TRBV29-1 to TRBJ2-7; the match to TRBD1 covers 9 bases. Germline-derived CDR1 and CDR2 are SQVTM and ANQGSEA. V gave up 1 base and J gave up 5 bases; unmatched junction bases: 9. The CDR3 is 15 amino acids. CDR3 protein: CSVEGTGTGMDEQYF. DNA for the CDR3: TGCAGCGTTGAAGGAACTGGGACAGGGATGGACGAGCAGTACTTC.

This clone was observed a few times. This chain links TRBV29-1 with TRBJ2-5; 7 bases match TRBD1. The length of the CDR3 is 11 residues. CDR1 and CDR2 from the germline V gene are SQVTM and ANQGSEA. Losses at the gene ends were 7 bases for V and 4 bases for J; bases not matched to a gene: 3. The CDR3 coding sequence is TGCAGCGGCTACAGGGGAGAGACCCAGTACTTC. It translates to CSGYRGETQYF.

This clone was seen more than once but under ten times. The chain joins TRBV29-1 to TRBJ2-7, with 13 bases aligning to TRBD2. V shed 1 base, J shed 1 base, and the junction held 4 bases outside the gene matches. This CDR3 is built from 16 residues. The germline V gene has CDR1 SQVTM and CDR2 ANQGSEA. Here the CDR3 DNA reads TGCAGCGTTGAAGGGGGACTAGCGGGGAAATCCTACGAGCAGTACTTC. This gives the protein CSVEGGLAGKSYEQYF.

In its sample, this clone was seen once. This chain uses TRBV30 with TRBJ2-1, with 9 positions matching TRBD1. This CDR3 has 14 amino acids. Germline V gene sequence: CDR1 GTSNPN, CDR2 SVGIG (reference sequence). V shed 1 base and J 6 bases; nucleotides not matched to a gene: 4. The CDR3 region is CAWSAGTGTNEQFF. In DNA form, the CDR3 reads TGTGCCTGGAGTGCCGGGACAGGGACCAATGAGCAGTTCTTC.

This clone came up a few times. The rearrangement links TRBV30 to TRBJ2-3; D perhaps matches TRBD2 (6 bases). CDR3 size: 15 residues. V shed 3 bases and J shed 4 bases, with 17 bases lying between them. The germline CDR1 and CDR2 sequences are GTSNPN and SVGIG (reference sequence). CDR3: CAWSPGAGWADTQYF. The DNA for the CDR3 is TGTGCCTGGAGCCCAGGAGCGGGTTGGGCAGATACGCAGTATTTT.

CDR3 nucleotide sequence: TGTGCCATCTCGGGACAGGGCACAGATACGCAGTATTTT. Its translation: CAISGQGTDTQYF. The chain couples TRBV10-3 to TRBJ2-3, with TRBD1 matching over 8 bases. Looked up from germline, CDR1 is ENHRY and CDR2 is SYGVKD. J lost 1 base, V lost 8 bases, and 2 bases had no gene match. This CDR3 has 13 amino acids.

This clone was detected only a few times. The chain joins TRBV25-1 to TRBJ2-1; TRBD2 aligns across 7 bases. Germline trimming cut 1 base from V and 4 bases from J; bases unmatched to any gene: 4. Per the germline V gene, CDR1 is MGHDK and CDR2 is SYGVNS. The CDR3 is 15 amino acids. In nucleotides, the CDR3 is TGTGCCAGCAGTGAATGGCTAGCGGAATACAATGAGCAGTTCTTC. Residues: CASSEWLAEYNEQFF.

The V and J genes are TRBV5-1 and TRBJ2-3, with 11 bases fitting TRBD2. This CDR3 spans 16 amino acids. The junction had 2 bases not matched to a gene; V was cut back by 0 bases and J by 2 bases. Germline CDR1 is SGHRS and CDR2 is YFSETQ. DNA for the CDR3: TGCGCCAGCAGCTTGGTGGGACTAGCGGACACAGATACGCAGTATTTT. Translated, it gives CASSLVGLADTDTQYF.

The rearrangement joins TRBV7-2 to TRBJ2-5, with 7 bases identical to TRBD1. Germline trimming cut 5 bases from V and 5 bases from J; bases unmatched to any gene: 5. The CDR3 has 13 amino acids. Germline V gene lookup returns CDR1 SGHTA and CDR2 FQGNSA. CDR3 residues: CASSEPGQETQYF. CDR3 nucleotide sequence: TGTGCCAGCAGCGAACCGGGACAGGAGACCCAGTACTTC.

This clone has only a few counts. The chain joins TRBV5-1 to TRBJ1-1; D not certain. Deletions cut 4 bases from V and 3 bases from J, with 10 bases between. The CDR3 runs to 13 residues. Germline CDR1 SGHRS, CDR2 YFSETQ. The CDR3 loop reads CASSLLSDTEAFF. In nucleotides, the CDR3 is TGCGCCAGCAGCCTGCTTTCGGACACTGAAGCTTTCTTT.

This chain joins TRBV2 and TRBJ2-5; 10 bases fit TRBD1. V gave up 8 bases and J gave up 5 bases; unmatched junction bases: 5. Germline V lookup: CDR1 SNHLY, CDR2 FYNNEI. The CDR3 is 13 residues long. In DNA, the CDR3 is TGTGCCAGCTACCGGGACAGGGGCGAGACCCAGTACTTC. Translating gives CASYRDRGETQYF.

The chain joins TRBV5-4 to TRBJ1-2; 7 positions match TRBD1. The CDR3 is made up of 14 amino acids. Germline CDR1 SGHNT, CDR2 YYREEE (reference sequence). Unmatched junction bases numbered 2, after V lost 1 base and J lost 2 bases. For the CDR3, the DNA is TGTGCCAGCAGCTTGAACAGGGGCAACTATGGCTACACCTTC. Translation gives CASSLNRGNYGYTF.

V and J are TRBV6-5 and TRBJ2-5; 7 nucleotides align to TRBD1. CDR3 length equals 12 residues. J lost 9 bases, V lost 4 bases, and 5 bases had no gene match. Germline V CDR1 and CDR2: MNHEY, SVGAGI. The CDR3 nucleotides read TGTGCCAGCAGTTTTACAGGGGCGGCCCAGTACTTC. Its protein is CASSFTGAAQYF.

This clone was counted between two and nine times. The chain joins TRBV11-1 to TRBJ2-7; no firm D call. Trimming removed 2 bases from V and 2 bases from J, with 10 bases in between. Per the germline V gene, CDR1 is SGHAT and CDR2 is FQDESV (reference sequence). CDR3 length: 14 residues. For the CDR3, the DNA is TGTGCCAGCAGCTTATCCGTGGCGACCTACGAGCAGTACTTC. The encoded protein is CASSLSVATYEQYF.

This clone was seen only a few times. The chain recombines TRBV30 with TRBJ1-5, with D possibly matching TRBD1 (5 bases). Germline values: CDR1 GTSNPN, CDR2 SVGIG (reference sequence). Trimming took 0 bases from V and 8 from J, leaving 11 bases between them. The length of the CDR3 is 13 residues. This CDR3 reads CAWSVQGREPQHF. The DNA of the CDR3 is TGTGCCTGGAGTGTACAAGGCAGGGAGCCCCAGCATTTT.

The chain combines TRBV20-1 with TRBJ1-2; the D is unclear. This CDR3 is built from 11 residues. The V end lost 3 bases, the J end lost 4 bases, and 6 bases lay between the germline ends. Germline lookup yields CDR1 DFQATT and CDR2 SNEGSKA (reference sequence). CDR3 in DNA: TGCAGTGCTAGCTCGGGCTATGGCTACACCTTC. Protein: CSASSGYGYTF.

This clone was counted only a few times. The chain has TRBV5-4 and TRBJ2-5; D is possibly TRBD2 (7 bases). CDR1 is SGHNT and CDR2 is YYREEE in the germline V gene (reference sequence). V was trimmed by 1 base and J by 2 bases, leaving 12 bases between them. This CDR3 is built from 15 residues. The CDR3 region is CASSLPGGVQETQYF. Written as DNA, the CDR3 is TGTGCCAGCAGCTTGCCGGGGGGCGTACAAGAGACCCAGTACTTC.